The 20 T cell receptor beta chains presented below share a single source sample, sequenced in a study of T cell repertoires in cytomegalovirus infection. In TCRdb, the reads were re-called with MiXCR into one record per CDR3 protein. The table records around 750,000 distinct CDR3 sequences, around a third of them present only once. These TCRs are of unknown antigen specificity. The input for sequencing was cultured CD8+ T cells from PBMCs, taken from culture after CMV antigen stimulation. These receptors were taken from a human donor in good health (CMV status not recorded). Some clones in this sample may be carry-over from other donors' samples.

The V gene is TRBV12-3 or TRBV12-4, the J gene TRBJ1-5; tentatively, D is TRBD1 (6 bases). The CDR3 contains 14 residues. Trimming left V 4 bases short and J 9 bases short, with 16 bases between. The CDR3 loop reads CASSSSPGDLPQHF. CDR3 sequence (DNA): TGTGCCAGCAGTTCGTCTCCAGGGGACCTGCCCCAGCATTTT.

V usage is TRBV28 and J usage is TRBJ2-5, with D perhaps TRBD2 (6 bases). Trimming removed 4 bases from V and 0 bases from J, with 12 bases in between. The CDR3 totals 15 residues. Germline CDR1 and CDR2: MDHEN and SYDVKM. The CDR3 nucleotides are TGTGCCAGCAGTTCAACCGGGACTTACCAAGAGACCCAGTACTTC. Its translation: CASSSTGTYQETQYF.

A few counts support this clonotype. DNA for the CDR3: TGTGCCACCAGTGATCAAAGGACAGGGAAGCCCGGGGAGCTGTTTTTT. Translation: CATSDQRTGKPGELFF. The rearrangement joins TRBV24-1 to TRBJ2-2; 8 positions agree with TRBD1. Looked up from germline, CDR1 is KGHDR and CDR2 is SFDVKD. With V trimmed by 3 bases and J by 6 bases, 8 bases remained unmatched. This CDR3 region has 16 residues.

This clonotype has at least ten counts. CDR3 residues: CASSLNIPRGNGYTF. The CDR3 DNA sequence: TGTGCCAGCAGCTTAAACATTCCTAGAGGTAACGGCTACACCTTC. The chain links TRBV7-8 to TRBJ1-2; D not resolved. From germline, CDR1 is SGHVS and CDR2 FQNEAQ. V was pared by 2 bases and J by 8 bases, with 18 bases between. The CDR3 sequence is 15 residues long. Using reference TRBV7-8 and TRBJ1-2 for the parts outside the CDR3, the full variable domain is GAGVSQSPRYKVAKRGQDVALRCDPISGHVSLFWYQQALGQGPEFLTYFQNEAQLDKSGLPSDRFFAERPEGSVSTLKIQRTQQEDSAVYLCASSLNIPRGNGYTFGSGTRLTVV.

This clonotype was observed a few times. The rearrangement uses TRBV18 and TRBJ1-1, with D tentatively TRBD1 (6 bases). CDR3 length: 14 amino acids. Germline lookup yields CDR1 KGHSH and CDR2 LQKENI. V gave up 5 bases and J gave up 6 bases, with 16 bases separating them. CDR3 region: CASSATGPRAEAFF. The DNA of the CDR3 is TGTGCCAGCTCAGCGACAGGCCCCCGGGCTGAAGCTTTCTTT.

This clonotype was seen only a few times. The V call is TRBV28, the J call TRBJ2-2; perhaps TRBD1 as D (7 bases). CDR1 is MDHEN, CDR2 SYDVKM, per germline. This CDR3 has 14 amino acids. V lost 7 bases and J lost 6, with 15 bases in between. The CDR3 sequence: CASIYRGGSGELFF. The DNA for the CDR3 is TGTGCCAGCATCTACAGGGGAGGATCCGGGGAGCTGTTTTTT.

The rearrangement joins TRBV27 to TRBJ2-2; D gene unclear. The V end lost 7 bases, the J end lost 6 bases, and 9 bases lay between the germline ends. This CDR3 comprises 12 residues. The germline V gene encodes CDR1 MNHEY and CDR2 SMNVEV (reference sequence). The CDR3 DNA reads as TGTGCCAGCACTGCTCCACCCGGGGAGCTGTTTTTT. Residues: CASTAPPGELFF.

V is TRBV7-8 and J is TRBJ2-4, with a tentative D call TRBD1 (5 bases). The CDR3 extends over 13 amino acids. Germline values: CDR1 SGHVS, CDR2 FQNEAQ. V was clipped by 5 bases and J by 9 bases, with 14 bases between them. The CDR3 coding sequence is TGTGCCAGCAGCGACGCCAGGGTAATCATTCAGTACTTC. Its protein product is CASSDARVIIQYF.

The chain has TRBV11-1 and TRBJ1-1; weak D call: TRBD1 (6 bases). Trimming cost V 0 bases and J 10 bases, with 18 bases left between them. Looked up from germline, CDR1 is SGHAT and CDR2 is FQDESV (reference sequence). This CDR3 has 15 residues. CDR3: CASSLAPGVPLGAFF. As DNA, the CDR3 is TGTGCCAGCAGCTTAGCTCCAGGGGTACCGTTAGGAGCTTTCTTT.

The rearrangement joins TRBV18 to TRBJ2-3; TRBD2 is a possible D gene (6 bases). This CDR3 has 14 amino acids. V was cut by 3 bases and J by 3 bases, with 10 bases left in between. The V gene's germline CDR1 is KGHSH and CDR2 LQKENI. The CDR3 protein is CASSPVGGTDTQYF. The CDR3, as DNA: TGTGCCAGCTCACCGGTGGGGGGAACAGATACGCAGTATTTT.

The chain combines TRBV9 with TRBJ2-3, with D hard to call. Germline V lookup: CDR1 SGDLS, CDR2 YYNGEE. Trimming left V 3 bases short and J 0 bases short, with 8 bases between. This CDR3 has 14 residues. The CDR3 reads CASSDGFSTDTQYF. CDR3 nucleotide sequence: TGTGCCAGCAGCGACGGATTTAGCACAGATACGCAGTATTTT.

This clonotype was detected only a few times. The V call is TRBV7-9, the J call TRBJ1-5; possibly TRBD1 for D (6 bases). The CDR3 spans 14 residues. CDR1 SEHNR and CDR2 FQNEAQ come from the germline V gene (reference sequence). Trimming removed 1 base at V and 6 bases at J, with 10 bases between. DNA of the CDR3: TGTGCCAGCAGCTTAGACAGGGCGAGTCAGCCCCAGCATTTT. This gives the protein CASSLDRASQPQHF.

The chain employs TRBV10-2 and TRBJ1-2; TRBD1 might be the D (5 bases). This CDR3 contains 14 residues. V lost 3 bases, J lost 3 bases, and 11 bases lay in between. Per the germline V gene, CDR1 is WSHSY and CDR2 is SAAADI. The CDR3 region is CASSEGRVDYGYTF. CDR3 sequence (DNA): TGCGCCAGCAGTGAAGGCAGGGTAGACTATGGCTACACCTTC.

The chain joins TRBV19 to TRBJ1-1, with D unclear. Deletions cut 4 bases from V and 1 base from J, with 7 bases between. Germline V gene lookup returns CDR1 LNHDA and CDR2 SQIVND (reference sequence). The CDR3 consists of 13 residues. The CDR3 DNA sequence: TGTGCCAGTAGTACGGCAGCGAACACTGAAGCTTTCTTT. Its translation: CASSTAANTEAFF.

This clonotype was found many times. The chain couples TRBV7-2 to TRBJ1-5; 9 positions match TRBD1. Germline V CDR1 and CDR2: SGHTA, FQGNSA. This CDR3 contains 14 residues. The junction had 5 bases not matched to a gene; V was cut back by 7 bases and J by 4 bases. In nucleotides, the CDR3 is TGTGCCAGCACTTCGACAGGGGGGAATCAGCCCCAGCATTTT. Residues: CASTSTGGNQPQHF.

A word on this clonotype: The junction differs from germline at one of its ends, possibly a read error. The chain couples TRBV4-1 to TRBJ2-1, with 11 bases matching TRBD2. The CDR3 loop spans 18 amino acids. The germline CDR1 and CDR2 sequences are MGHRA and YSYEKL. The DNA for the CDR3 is TGCGCCAGCAGTCAAGAAGGGCACCGTAGCGGGGGGGCCAATGAGCAGTTCTTC. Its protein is CASSQEGHRSGGANEQFF.

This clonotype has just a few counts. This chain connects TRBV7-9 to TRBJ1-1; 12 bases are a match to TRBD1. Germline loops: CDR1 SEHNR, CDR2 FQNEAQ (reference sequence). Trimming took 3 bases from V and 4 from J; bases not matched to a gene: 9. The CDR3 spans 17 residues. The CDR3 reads CASSLGTGGYGSTEAFF. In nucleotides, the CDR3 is TGTGCCAGCAGCTTGGGGACAGGGGGCTATGGGAGCACTGAAGCTTTCTTT.

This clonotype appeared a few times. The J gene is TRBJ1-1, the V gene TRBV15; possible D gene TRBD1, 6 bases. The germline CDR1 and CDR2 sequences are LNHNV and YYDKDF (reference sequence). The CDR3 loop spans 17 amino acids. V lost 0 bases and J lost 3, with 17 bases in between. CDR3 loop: CATSRDWRGGVDTEAFF. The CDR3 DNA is TGTGCCACCAGCAGAGATTGGAGGGGGGGAGTGGACACTGAAGCTTTCTTT. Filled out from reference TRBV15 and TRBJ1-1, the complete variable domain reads DAMVIQNPRYQVTQFGKPVTLSCSQTLNHNVMYWYQQKSSQAPKLLFHYYDKDFNNEADTPDNFQSRRPNTSFCFLDIRSPGLGDTAMYLCATSRDWRGGVDTEAFFGQGTRLTVV.

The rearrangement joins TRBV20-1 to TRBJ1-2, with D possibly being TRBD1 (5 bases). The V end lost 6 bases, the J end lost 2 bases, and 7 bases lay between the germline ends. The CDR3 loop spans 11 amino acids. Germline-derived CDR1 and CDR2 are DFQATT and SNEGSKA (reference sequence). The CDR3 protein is CSAWDNYGYTF. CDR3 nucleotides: TGCAGTGCCTGGGACAACTATGGCTACACCTTC.

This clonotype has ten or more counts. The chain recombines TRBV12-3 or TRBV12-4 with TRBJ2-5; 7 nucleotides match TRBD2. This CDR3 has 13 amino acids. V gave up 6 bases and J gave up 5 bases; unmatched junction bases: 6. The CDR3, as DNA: TGTGCCAGCAGCAGGGAGGGGCACGAGACCCAGTACTTC. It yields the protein CASSREGHETQYF.